These T cell receptor beta chains were read from a single sample in a study of OX40 agonist ivuxolimab in advanced cancers. Clones were sequenced by immunoSEQ multiplex PCR, and TCRdb holds only the in-frame ones, with some missing. The table has 80,000 to 95,000 clones, roughly 85% seen once. The specimen was CD4+ or CD8+ T cells sorted from blood, collected in a trial of the OX40 agonist ivuxolimab. The origin of the receptors is an adult with an advanced solid tumor such as melanoma, head and neck, liver or kidney cancer. Both conserved end residues are part of each CDR3. D genes are given only for firm matches.

>.|TRBV2
CASSQALYEQYF
>.|TRBV4-2
CASSHHPGQSGEQFF
>TRBD1|TRBV4-2
CASSQDWDSHYSPLHF
>TRBD1|TRBV28
CASSLATGTNEKLFF
>.|TRBV7-2
CASSLGRGAGYEQYF
>.|TRBV29-1
CSVRTGANYGYTF
>TRBD2|TRBV7-2
CASSLAWGAGGEQYF
>TRBD2|TRBV27
CATQTSGGGYEQYF
>.|TRBV27
CATLGQNYEQYF
>.|TRBV11-2
CASSSQQWEGGTEAFF
>.|TRBV29-1
CSVDKGEGLANYGYTF
>.|TRBV27
CASSLERGPLYEQYF
>.|TRBV19
CASSISRLNTEAFF
>.|TRBV11-2
CASSLVGGLNTEAFF